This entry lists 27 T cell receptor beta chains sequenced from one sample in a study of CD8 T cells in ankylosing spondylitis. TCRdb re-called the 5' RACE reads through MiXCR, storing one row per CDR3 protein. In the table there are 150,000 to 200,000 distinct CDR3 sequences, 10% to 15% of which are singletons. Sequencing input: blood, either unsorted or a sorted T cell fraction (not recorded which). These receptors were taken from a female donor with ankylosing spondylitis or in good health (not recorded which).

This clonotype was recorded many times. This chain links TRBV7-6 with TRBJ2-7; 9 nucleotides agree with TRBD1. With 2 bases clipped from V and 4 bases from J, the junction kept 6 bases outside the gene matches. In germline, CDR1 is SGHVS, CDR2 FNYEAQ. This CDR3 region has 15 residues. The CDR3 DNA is TGTGCCAGCAGCTTAAGTACAGGGGGCTCGTACGAGCAGTACTTC. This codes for CASSLSTGGSYEQYF.

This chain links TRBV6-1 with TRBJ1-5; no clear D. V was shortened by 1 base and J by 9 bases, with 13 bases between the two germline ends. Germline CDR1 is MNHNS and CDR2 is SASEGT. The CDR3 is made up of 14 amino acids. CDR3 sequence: CASSEEFIGRPQHF. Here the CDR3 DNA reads TGTGCCAGCAGTGAAGAATTTATTGGGAGGCCCCAGCATTTT.

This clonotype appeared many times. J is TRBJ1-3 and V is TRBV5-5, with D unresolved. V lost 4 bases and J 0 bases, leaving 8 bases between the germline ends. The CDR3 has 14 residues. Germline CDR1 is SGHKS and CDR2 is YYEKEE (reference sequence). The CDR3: CASSIGSSGNTIYF. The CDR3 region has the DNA TGTGCCAGCAGCATCGGTAGCTCTGGAAACACCATATATTTT.

DNA of the CDR3: TGTGCCAGCAGCGGGCGGACTAGTCGCACAGATACGCAGTATTTT. Protein sequence: CASSGRTSRTDTQYF. The genes are TRBV7-2 and TRBJ2-3; 7 positions match TRBD2. CDR1 is SGHTA, CDR2 FQGNSA, per germline. This CDR3 contains 15 residues. V gave up 5 bases and J gave up 1 base; unmatched junction bases: 6.

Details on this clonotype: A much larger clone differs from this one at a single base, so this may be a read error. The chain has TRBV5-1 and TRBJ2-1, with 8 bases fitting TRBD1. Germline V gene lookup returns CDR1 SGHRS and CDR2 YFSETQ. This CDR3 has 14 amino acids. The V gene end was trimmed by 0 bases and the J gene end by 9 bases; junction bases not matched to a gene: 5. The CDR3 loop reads CASSLEQGEVEQFF. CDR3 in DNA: TGCGCCAGCAGCTTGGAACAGGGGGAGGTTGAGCAGTTCTTC. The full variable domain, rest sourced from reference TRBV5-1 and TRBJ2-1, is KAGVTQTPRYLIKTRGQQVTLSCSPISGHRSVSWYQQTPGQGLQFLFEYFSETQRNKGNFPGRFSGRQFSNSRSEMNVSTLELGDSALYLCASSLEQGEVEQFFGPGTRLTVL.

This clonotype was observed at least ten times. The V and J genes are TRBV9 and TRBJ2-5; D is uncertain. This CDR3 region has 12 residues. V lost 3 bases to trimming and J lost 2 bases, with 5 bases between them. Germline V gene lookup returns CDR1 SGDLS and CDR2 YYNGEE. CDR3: CASSATQETQYF. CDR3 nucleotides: TGTGCCAGCAGCGCGACTCAAGAGACCCAGTACTTC.

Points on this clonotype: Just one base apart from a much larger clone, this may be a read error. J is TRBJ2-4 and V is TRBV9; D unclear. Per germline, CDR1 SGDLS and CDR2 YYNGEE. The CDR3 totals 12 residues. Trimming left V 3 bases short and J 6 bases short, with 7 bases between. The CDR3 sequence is CASSAGRNIQYF. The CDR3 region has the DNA TGTGCCAGCAGCGCCGGACGAAACATTCAGTACTTC.

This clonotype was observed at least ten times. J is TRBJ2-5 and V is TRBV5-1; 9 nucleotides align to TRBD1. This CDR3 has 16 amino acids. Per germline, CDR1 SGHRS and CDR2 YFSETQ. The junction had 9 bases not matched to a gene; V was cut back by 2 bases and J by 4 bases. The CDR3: CASSLEPGTGRETQYF. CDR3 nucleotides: TGCGCCAGCAGCTTAGAGCCCGGGACAGGGAGAGAGACCCAGTACTTC.

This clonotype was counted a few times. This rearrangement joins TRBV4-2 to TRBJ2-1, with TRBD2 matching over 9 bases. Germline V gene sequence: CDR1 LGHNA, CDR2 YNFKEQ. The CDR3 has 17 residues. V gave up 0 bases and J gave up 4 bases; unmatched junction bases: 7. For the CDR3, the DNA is TGTGCCAGCAGCCAAGATCAGCTAGCGGGAACATACAATGAGCAGTTCTTC. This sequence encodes CASSQDQLAGTYNEQFF.

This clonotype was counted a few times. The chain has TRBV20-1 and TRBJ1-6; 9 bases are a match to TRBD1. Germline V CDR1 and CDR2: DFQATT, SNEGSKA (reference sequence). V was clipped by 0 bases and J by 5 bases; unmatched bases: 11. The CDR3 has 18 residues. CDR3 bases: TGCAGTGCTAGAGATACATTTATTGGGACAGGGCATAATTCACCCCTCCACTTT. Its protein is CSARDTFIGTGHNSPLHF.

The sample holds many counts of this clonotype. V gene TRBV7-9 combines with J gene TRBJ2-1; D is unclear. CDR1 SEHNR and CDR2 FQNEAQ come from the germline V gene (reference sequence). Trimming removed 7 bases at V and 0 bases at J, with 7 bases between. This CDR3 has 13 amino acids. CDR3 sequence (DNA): TGTGCCAGCATTGGAAGCTCCTACAATGAGCAGTTCTTC. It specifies CASIGSSYNEQFF.

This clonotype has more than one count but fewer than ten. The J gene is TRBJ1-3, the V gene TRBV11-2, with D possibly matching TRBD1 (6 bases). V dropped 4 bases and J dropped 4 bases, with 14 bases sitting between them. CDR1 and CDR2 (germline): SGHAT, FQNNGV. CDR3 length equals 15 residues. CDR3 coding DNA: TGTGCCAGCAGCTCCCCGGGGGGGCCGGGAAACACCATATATTTT. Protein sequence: CASSSPGGPGNTIYF.

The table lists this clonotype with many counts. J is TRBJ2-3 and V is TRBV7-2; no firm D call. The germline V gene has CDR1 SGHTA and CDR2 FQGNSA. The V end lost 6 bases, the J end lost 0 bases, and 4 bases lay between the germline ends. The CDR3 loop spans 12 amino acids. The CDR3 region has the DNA TGTGCCAGCAGAAGGAGCACAGATACGCAGTATTTT. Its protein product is CASRRSTDTQYF. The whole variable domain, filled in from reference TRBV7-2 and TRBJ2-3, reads GAGVSQSPSNKVTEKGKDVELRCDPISGHTALYWYRQSLGQGLEFLIYFQGNSAPDKSGLPSDRFSAERTGGSVSTLTIQRTQQEDSAVYLCASRRSTDTQYFGPGTRLTVL.

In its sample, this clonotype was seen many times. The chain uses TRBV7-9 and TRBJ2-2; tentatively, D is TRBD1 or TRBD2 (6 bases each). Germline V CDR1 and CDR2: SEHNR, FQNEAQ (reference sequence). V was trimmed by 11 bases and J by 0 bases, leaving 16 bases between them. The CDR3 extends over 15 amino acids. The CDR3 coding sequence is TGTGCCTACTCATGGAGGGGGACGAACACCGGGGAGCTGTTTTTT. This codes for CAYSWRGTNTGELFF.

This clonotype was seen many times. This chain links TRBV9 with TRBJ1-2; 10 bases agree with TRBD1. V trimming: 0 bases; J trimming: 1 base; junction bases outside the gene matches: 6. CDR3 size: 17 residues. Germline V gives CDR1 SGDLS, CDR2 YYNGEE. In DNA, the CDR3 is TGTGCCAGCAGCGTAGCCCCCCGGACAGGGGGTAACTATGGCTACACCTTC. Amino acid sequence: CASSVAPRTGGNYGYTF. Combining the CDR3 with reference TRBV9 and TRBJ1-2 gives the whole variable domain DSGVTQTPKHLITATGQRVTLRCSPRSGDLSVYWYQQSLDQGLQFLIQYYNGEERAKGNILERFSAQQFPDLHSELNLSSLELGDSALYFCASSVAPRTGGNYGYTFGSGTRLTVV.

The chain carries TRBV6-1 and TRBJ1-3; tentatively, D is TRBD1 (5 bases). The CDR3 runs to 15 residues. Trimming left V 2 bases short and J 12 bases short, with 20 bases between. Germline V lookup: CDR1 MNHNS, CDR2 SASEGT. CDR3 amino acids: CASSEQAARGRNIYF. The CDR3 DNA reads TGTGCCAGCAGTGAACAGGCAGCCCGGGGCCGCAACATATATTTT.

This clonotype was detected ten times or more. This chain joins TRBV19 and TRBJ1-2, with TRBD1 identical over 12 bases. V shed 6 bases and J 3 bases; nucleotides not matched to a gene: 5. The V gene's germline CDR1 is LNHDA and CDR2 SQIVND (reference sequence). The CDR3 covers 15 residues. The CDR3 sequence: CASRPGQGADYGYTF. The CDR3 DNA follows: TGTGCCAGTAGGCCGGGACAGGGGGCAGACTATGGCTACACCTTC.

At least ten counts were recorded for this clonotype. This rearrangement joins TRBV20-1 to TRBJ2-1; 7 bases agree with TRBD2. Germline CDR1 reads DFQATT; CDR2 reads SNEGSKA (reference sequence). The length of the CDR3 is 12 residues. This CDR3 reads CRSGNSYNEQFF. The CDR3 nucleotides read TGCAGAAGCGGGAACTCCTACAATGAGCAGTTCTTC.

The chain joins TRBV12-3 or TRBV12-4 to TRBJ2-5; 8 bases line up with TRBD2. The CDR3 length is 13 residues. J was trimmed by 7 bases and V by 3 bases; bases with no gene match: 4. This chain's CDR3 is CASSFASGRTQYF. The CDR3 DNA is TGTGCCAGCAGTTTCGCTAGCGGGCGGACCCAGTACTTC.

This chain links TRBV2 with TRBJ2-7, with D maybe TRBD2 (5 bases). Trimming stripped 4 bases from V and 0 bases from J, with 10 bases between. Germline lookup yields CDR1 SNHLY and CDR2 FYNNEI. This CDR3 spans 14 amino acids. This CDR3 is CASSARGNSYEQYF. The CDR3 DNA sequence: TGTGCCAGCAGTGCGAGAGGGAACTCCTACGAGCAGTACTTC.

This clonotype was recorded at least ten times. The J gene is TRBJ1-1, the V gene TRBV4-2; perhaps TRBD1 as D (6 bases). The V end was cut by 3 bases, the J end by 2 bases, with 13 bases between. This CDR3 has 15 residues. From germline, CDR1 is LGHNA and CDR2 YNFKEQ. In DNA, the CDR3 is TGTGCCAGCAGCCAGGCAAGAGGGGGAAACACTGAAGCTTTCTTT. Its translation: CASSQARGGNTEAFF.

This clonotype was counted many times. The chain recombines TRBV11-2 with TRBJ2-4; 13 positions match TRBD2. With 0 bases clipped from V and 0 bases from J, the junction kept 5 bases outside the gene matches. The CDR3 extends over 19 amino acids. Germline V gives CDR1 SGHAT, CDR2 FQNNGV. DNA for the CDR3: TGTGCCAGCAGCTTAGAAGGGACTAGCGGGACATTAGCCAAAAACATTCAGTACTTC. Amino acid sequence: CASSLEGTSGTLAKNIQYF. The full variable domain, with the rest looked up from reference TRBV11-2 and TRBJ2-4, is EAGVAQSPRYKIIEKRQSVAFWCNPISGHATLYWYQQILGQGPKLLIQFQNNGVVDDSQLPKDRFSAERLKGVDSTLKIQPAKLEDSAVYLCASSLEGTSGTLAKNIQYFGAGTRLSVL.

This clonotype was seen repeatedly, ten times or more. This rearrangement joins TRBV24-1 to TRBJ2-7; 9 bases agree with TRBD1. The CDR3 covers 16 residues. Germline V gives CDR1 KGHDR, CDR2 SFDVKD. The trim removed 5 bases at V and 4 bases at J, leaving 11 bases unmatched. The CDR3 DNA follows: TGTGCCACCAGTGGGGAAACAGGGGGCGAAGGATACGAGCAGTACTTC. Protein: CATSGETGGEGYEQYF.

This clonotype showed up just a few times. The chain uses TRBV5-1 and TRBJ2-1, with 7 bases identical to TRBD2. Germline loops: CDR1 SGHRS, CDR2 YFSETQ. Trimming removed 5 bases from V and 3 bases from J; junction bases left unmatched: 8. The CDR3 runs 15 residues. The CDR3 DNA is TGCGCCAGCAGTCGGGAGGCGTCGGGCTACAATGAGCAGTTCTTC. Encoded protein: CASSREASGYNEQFF. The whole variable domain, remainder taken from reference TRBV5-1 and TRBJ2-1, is KAGVTQTPRYLIKTRGQQVTLSCSPISGHRSVSWYQQTPGQGLQFLFEYFSETQRNKGNFPGRFSGRQFSNSRSEMNVSTLELGDSALYLCASSREASGYNEQFFGPGTRLTVL.

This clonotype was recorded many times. The CDR3 bases are TGTGCCAGCTCACCAGTCGATTCCGGCAATGAGCAGTTCTTC. It is translated as CASSPVDSGNEQFF. The chain combines TRBV18 with TRBJ2-1; D is undetermined. CDR1 is KGHSH, CDR2 LQKENI, per germline. Deletions cut 2 bases from V and 6 bases from J, with 11 bases between. The CDR3 is 14 residues long.

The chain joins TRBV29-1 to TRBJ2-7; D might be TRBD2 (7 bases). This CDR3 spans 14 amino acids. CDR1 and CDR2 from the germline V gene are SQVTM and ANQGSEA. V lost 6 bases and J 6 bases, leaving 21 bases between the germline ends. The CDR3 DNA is TGCAGCGTCAGGGGAGGGATACCGCCCCGCGAGCAGTACTTC. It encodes CSVRGGIPPREQYF.

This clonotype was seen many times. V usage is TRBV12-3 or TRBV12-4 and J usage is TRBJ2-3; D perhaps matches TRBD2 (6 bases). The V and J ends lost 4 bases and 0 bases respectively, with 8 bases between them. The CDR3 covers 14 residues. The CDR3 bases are TGTGCCAGCAGTTATAGCGGCAGCACAGATACGCAGTATTTT. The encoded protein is CASSYSGSTDTQYF.